The rows below give T cell receptor beta chains drawn from one sample of a study of blood T cell repertoires in COVID-19. Assay used: immunoSEQ multiplex PCR; TCRdb lists only in-frame clones, some missing. The table shows some 340,000 clones, with 80% to 90% occurring only once. Material for sequencing was PBMCs or T cells enriched from blood (not recorded which). The source is a woman aged 25-40 years who had recovered from COVID-19. CDR3s leave out the opening cysteine and the closing phenylalanine or tryptophan. A D gene is named only where the DNA matches it firmly. A row's size may be missing; if present it is once, few, many or a size class.

TRBV5-1	TRBD2	-	TRBJ2-1	ASSLGLAGPNEQF
TRBV5-1	-	-	TRBJ2-5	ASSLDPEGDQETQY
TRBV5-1	-	few	TRBJ1-1	ASSGRTGNEAF
TRBV7-9	TRBD1	-	TRBJ2-7	ASSPGQGITYEQY
TRBV2	-	-	TRBJ2-4	ASRGDGPIQY
TRBV30	TRBD2	-	TRBJ2-7	AWTGGERHEQY
TRBV28	TRBD1	-	TRBJ2-7	ASSANRGNGYEQY
TRBV7-2	-	-	TRBJ2-6	ASSLAGSSGANVLT
TRBV9	-	-	TRBJ1-2	ASSVVGGWGYT
TRBV5-4	-	-	TRBJ2-1	ASSPQTSLGGGGNNEQF
TRBV19	-	-	TRBJ2-1	ASSPGDVTHGQF
TRBV18	-	-	TRBJ2-2	ASSQGGPSTGELF
TRBV7-2	-	-	TRBJ1-2	ASSFLTGSVSSHYGYT
TRBV5-6	TRBD1	once	TRBJ1-1	ASSARTGGTEAF
TRBV5-1	-	-	TRBJ2-2	ASSLNNIVNTGELF
TRBV27	-	-	TRBJ2-2	ASSFLSGGDGELF
TRBV6-5	TRBD1	-	TRBJ1-2	ASRPRTGVSYGYT
TRBV15	-	-	TRBJ1-5	ATSRDGRVNQPQH
TRBV21-1	-	-	TRBJ1-1	ANRDEEQGKDTEAF
TRBV27	-	-	TRBJ1-3	ASSLQGSGNTIY
TRBV28	-	-	TRBJ1-6	ASRMTPRTYNSPLH
TRBV18	-	-	TRBJ1-2	ASSPSRDYGYT
TRBV19	-	-	TRBJ2-2	ASSMVWGQDTGELF
TRBV5-1	-	-	TRBJ1-2	ASSFGATLQDYGYT
TRBV20-1	TRBD2	-	TRBJ2-1	SASSGLASDEQF
TRBV20-1	-	-	TRBJ2-7	SASVGGTETYEQY
TRBV5-4	TRBD1	-	TRBJ2-1	ASSRTGGGNEQF
TRBV7-2	TRBD2	-	TRBJ2-2	ASSRGGVTGELF
TRBV9	-	-	TRBJ2-1	ASSVTPGVEQF
TRBV12-3/TRBV12-4	-	-	TRBJ2-1	ASSSQGGEQF
TRBV5-1	-	-	TRBJ1-3	ASSPGGPDSVSGNTIY
TRBV1	-	-	TRBJ1-2	TSSQDDRGLVNYGYT
TRBV4-3	-	-	TRBJ1-2	ASSQESSERGYT
TRBV28	-	-	TRBJ1-3	ASSFLDNSGNTIY
TRBV7-3	TRBD2	-	TRBJ2-5	ASSLSPSGEETQY